This record looks at one T cell receptor beta chain sequence and its context. Libraries were prepared by immunoSEQ multiplex PCR; TCRdb keeps only in-frame clonotypes and omits some of them. In the table there are 200,000 to 250,000 clones, about 85% of which are singletons. This specimen comes from a study of blood T cell repertoires in COVID-19. Study-level information: PBMCs, B-cell-depleted T cells, or T cells provided the cDNA or gDNA that made up the material.

CDR1 MNHEY and CDR2 SVGAGI come from the germline V gene. V was pared by 5 bases and J by 2 bases, with 10 bases between. The CDR3 covers 14 residues. The receptor comes from a woman aged 25-40 years who had recovered from COVID-19. Sequenced sample: PBMCs or T cells enriched from blood (not recorded which). The chain links TRBV6-5 to TRBJ1-5; D call uncertain. In nucleotides, the CDR3 is TGTGCCAGCAGTACAAGAGGTGGCAATCAGCCCCAGCATTTT. Its translation: CASSTRGGNQPQHF.